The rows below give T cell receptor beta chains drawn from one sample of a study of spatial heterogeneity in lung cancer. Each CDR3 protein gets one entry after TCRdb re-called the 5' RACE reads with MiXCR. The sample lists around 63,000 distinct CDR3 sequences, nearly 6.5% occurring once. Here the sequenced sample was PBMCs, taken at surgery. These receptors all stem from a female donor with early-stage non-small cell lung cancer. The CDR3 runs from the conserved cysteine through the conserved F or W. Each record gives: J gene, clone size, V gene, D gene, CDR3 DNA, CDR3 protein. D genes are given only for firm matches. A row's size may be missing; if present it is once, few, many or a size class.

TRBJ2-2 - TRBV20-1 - TGCAGTGCTCCAGGGGACTCGGGCACCGGGGAGCTGTTTTTT CSAPGDSGTGELFF
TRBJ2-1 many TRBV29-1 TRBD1 TGCAGCGTTCGCAGGGGGTCCAGTAATAATGAGCAGTTCTTC CSVRRGSSNNEQFF
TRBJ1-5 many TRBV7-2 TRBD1 TGTGCCAGCAGCTACGCCCCCGGGACAGGTTATCAGCCCCAGCATTTT CASSYAPGTGYQPQHF
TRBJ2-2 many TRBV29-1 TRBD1 TGCAGCGTTGGGAAGACAGGGCCGGGGATAGGGGAGCTGTTTTTT CSVGKTGPGIGELFF
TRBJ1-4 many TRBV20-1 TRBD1 TGCAGTGCTCCGGGACAGGGGGGTGAAAAACTGTTTTTT CSAPGQGGEKLFF
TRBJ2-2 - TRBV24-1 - TGTGCCACCAGTAGCGCCGGGGAGCTGTTTTTT CATSSAGELFF
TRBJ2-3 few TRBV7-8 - TGTGCCAGCAGCTCGAAGCGAGTAATCACAGATACGCAGTATTTT CASSSKRVITDTQYF
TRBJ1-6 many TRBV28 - TGTGCCAGCGAGGATGTTCCAAATTCACCCCTCCACTTT CASEDVPNSPLHF
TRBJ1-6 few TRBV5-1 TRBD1 TGCGCCAGCAGCGGCGGGACAGGGGACTCACCCCTCCACTTT CASSGGTGDSPLHF
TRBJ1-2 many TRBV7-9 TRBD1 TGTGCCAGCAGCCCACGGACAGGGGGCTATGGCTACACCTTC CASSPRTGGYGYTF
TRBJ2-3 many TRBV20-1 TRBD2 TGCAGTGCTAGAGATAGGACTAGCGGGTGGAATGCAGATACGCAGTATTTT CSARDRTSGWNADTQYF
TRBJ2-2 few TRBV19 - TGTGCCAGTAGAACTCCCACCGGGGAGCTGTTTTTT CASRTPTGELFF
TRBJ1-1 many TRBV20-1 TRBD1 TGCAGTGCAGGTCTACAGGGGGGAGCTTTCTTT CSAGLQGGAFF
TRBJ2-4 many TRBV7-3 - TGTGCCAGCAGCTTAAATGGGGCGACAAACATTCAGTACTTC CASSLNGATNIQYF
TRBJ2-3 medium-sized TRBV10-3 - TGTGCCATCAGTGGGGCGGACGCAGATACGCAGTATTTT CAISGADADTQYF
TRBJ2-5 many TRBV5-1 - TGCGCCAGCAGCTTGGGCCAGGGGAATATACTACAAGAGACCCAGTACTTC CASSLGQGNILQETQYF
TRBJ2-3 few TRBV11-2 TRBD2 TGTGCCAGCAGCTTGATGGCGGGGGGCCTAGATACGCAGTATTTT CASSLMAGGLDTQYF
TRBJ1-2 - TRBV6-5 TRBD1 TGTGCCAGCAGTTACTACCCAGGACAGGGGTTCACCTTC CASSYYPGQGFTF
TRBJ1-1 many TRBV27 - TGTGCCAGCAGTTTCTCAAGGGGGAACACTGAAGCTTTCTTT CASSFSRGNTEAFF
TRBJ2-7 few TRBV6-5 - TGTGCCAGCAGTTACGGGGTCCCTTATTACGAGCAGTACTTC CASSYGVPYYEQYF
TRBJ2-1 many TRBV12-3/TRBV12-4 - TGTGCCAGCAGTTTAGCTCCAGGGAGTGAGCAGTTCTTC CASSLAPGSEQFF
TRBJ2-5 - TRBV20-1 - TGCAGTGCCCACCGGGACACGCAAGAGACCCAGTACTTC CSAHRDTQETQYF
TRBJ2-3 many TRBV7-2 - TGTGCCAGCAGCTTATACACAGATACGCAGTATTTT CASSLYTDTQYF
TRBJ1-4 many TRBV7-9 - TGTGCCAGCAGCGACCCGACGAGGGCGACTAATGAAAAACTGTTTTTT CASSDPTRATNEKLFF
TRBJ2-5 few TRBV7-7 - TGTGCTAGCAGCGGCCCCCGAGGCAGTCAAGAGACCCAGTACTTC CASSGPRGSQETQYF
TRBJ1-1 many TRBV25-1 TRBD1 TGTGCCAGCAGTCCAGGAGACAGGGCTGTAGCTTTCTTT CASSPGDRAVAFF
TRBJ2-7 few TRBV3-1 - TGTGCCAGCAGCCACGACGCCCGAGGGGGCGAGCAGTACTTC CASSHDARGGEQYF
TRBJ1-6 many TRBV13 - TGTGCCAGCAGCCCCGGGGGCCACACGGGATATAATTCACCCCTCCACTTT CASSPGGHTGYNSPLHF